This entry lists 13 T cell receptor beta chains sequenced from one sample in a study of T cell repertoires in cytomegalovirus infection. Using its own MiXCR run on the reads, TCRdb lists one record per CDR3 protein. This table holds approximately 500,000 distinct CDR3 sequences, more than 15% found once. What was sequenced was CD8+ T cells from PBMCs. Receptors were obtained from a human donor in good health (CMV status not recorded). Some clones in this sample may be carry-over from other donors' samples.

The rearrangement uses TRBV9 and TRBJ2-3; no clear D gene. Germline V lookup: CDR1 SGDLS, CDR2 YYNGEE. This CDR3 is 13 amino acids long. With 0 bases removed from V and 3 bases from J, the gap between germline ends came to 5 bases. CDR3 DNA: TGTGCCAGCAGCGTAGCTCTAACAGATACGCAGTATTTT. It codes for CASSVALTDTQYF.

This clonotype was seen repeatedly, ten times or more. The chain couples TRBV27 to TRBJ1-2, with 7 positions matching TRBD1. Germline V gene lookup returns CDR1 MNHEY and CDR2 SMNVEV (reference sequence). V was clipped by 3 bases and J by 4 bases; unmatched bases: 5. The CDR3 spans 14 residues. The CDR3 loop reads CASSFTGEFYGYTF. Here the CDR3 DNA reads TGTGCCAGCAGTTTTACAGGGGAATTCTATGGCTACACCTTC.

This clonotype was recorded at least ten times. This chain connects TRBV5-6 to TRBJ1-2; D is possibly TRBD1 (5 bases). V was shortened by 2 bases and J by 2 bases, with 7 bases between the two germline ends. Per germline, CDR1 SGHDT and CDR2 YYEEEE. This CDR3 spans 13 amino acids. CDR3 region: CASSFPGNYGYTF. The CDR3 DNA reads as TGTGCCAGCAGCTTTCCAGGGAACTATGGCTACACCTTC.

This clonotype was found many times. The CDR3 region is CASSFQGHQPQHF. The CDR3 nucleotides are TGTGCCAGCAGCTTCCAGGGGCATCAGCCCCAGCATTTT. The V and J genes are TRBV5-6 and TRBJ1-5; D possibly corresponds to TRBD1 (6 bases). In germline, CDR1 is SGHDT, CDR2 YYEEEE. The CDR3 is 13 amino acids. Trimming cost V 2 bases and J 5 bases, with 8 bases left between them.

In this sample, this clonotype turned up a few times. J is TRBJ2-1 and V is TRBV28; 13 bases agree with TRBD2. Looked up from germline, CDR1 is MDHEN and CDR2 is SYDVKM. V lost 6 bases to trimming and J lost 0 bases; unmatched junction nucleotides: 5. The CDR3 has 17 residues. CDR3 amino acids: CASRGTSGESSYNEQFF. CDR3 in DNA: TGTGCCAGCAGGGGGACTAGCGGGGAGAGCTCCTACAATGAGCAGTTCTTC.

There are many counts of this clonotype. V gene TRBV19 combines with J gene TRBJ1-2; D unresolved. The CDR3 spans 15 residues. The V and J ends lost 1 base and 6 bases respectively, with 15 bases between them. CDR1 LNHDA and CDR2 SQIVND come from the germline V gene (reference sequence). CDR3 nucleotides: TGTGCCAGTAGTATAGGGGCGGGATCCGGTGATGGCTACACCTTC. This translates into CASSIGAGSGDGYTF.

This chain uses TRBV25-1 with TRBJ2-2; 7 bases are shared with TRBD2. The CDR3 contains 13 residues. After removal of 2 bases from V and 6 bases from J, the junction contained 0 bases not matched to a gene. From germline, CDR1 is MGHDK and CDR2 SYGVNS. This CDR3 reads CASSEGGAGELFF. The CDR3 coding sequence is TGTGCCAGCAGTGAAGGGGGGGCCGGGGAGCTGTTTTTT.

In its sample, this clonotype was seen many times. The V call is TRBV27, the J call TRBJ2-1; D gene unclear. This CDR3 has 14 amino acids. The V end lost 4 bases, the J end lost 3 bases, and 10 bases lay between the germline ends. Germline lookup yields CDR1 MNHEY and CDR2 SMNVEV (reference sequence). The CDR3 loop is CASSSRLDYNEQFF. DNA of the CDR3: TGTGCCAGCAGTTCCAGACTGGACTACAATGAGCAGTTCTTC.

This clonotype was counted ten times or more. An end of the junction does not agree with germline; a read error may underlie this. The J gene is TRBJ1-1, the V gene TRBV5-1, with D maybe TRBD1 (6 bases). There are 14 residues in the CDR3. From germline, CDR1 is SGHRS and CDR2 YFSETQ. DNA of the CDR3: TGTGCCAGCAGCTTAGAGGGGGGAGGGACTGAAGCTTTCTTT. The encoded protein is CASSLEGGGTEAFF.

This clonotype was found a few times. This chain uses TRBV5-1 with TRBJ1-1; TRBD1 matches 7 bases. Germline V gene sequence: CDR1 SGHRS, CDR2 YFSETQ. V lost 3 bases and J lost 3; bases outside the gene matches: 2. The CDR3 is 13 amino acids. The chain's CDR3 is CASSWTGHTEAFF. The CDR3 bases are TGCGCCAGCAGCTGGACAGGCCACACTGAAGCTTTCTTT.

This clonotype was seen ten or more times. The chain employs TRBV7-9 and TRBJ2-6, with D perhaps matching TRBD1 (5 bases). Per germline, CDR1 SEHNR and CDR2 FQNEAQ (reference sequence). Between the trimmed V and J ends, which lost 5 bases and 0 bases, there was a span of 8 bases. The CDR3 is 15 amino acids. The CDR3 protein is CASSRDSSGANVLTF. CDR3 nucleotide sequence: TGTGCCAGCAGCAGAGACAGCTCTGGGGCCAACGTCCTGACTTTC.

This clonotype was counted ten times or more. The chain has TRBV7-2 and TRBJ1-6; 7 bases are shared with TRBD1. Germline CDR1 SGHTA, CDR2 FQGNSA. The trim removed 5 bases at V and 5 bases at J, leaving 6 bases unmatched. There are 15 residues in the CDR3. The CDR3: CASSPGGTDNSPLHF. In nucleotides, the CDR3 is TGTGCCAGCAGCCCTGGCGGGACAGATAATTCACCCCTCCACTTT.

This chain links TRBV9 with TRBJ1-1; D possibly corresponds to TRBD1 (6 bases). This CDR3 is 16 amino acids long. Germline V CDR1 and CDR2: SGDLS, YYNGEE. Trimming left V 2 bases short and J 4 bases short, with 18 bases between. This CDR3 is CASSVRLDSRSTEAFF. The CDR3 bases are TGTGCCAGCAGCGTCCGACTGGACAGTCGATCCACTGAAGCTTTCTTT. Complete variable domain (other parts from reference TRBV9 and TRBJ1-1): DSGVTQTPKHLITATGQRVTLRCSPRSGDLSVYWYQQSLDQGLQFLIQYYNGEERAKGNILERFSAQQFPDLHSELNLSSLELGDSALYFCASSVRLDSRSTEAFFGQGTRLTVV.